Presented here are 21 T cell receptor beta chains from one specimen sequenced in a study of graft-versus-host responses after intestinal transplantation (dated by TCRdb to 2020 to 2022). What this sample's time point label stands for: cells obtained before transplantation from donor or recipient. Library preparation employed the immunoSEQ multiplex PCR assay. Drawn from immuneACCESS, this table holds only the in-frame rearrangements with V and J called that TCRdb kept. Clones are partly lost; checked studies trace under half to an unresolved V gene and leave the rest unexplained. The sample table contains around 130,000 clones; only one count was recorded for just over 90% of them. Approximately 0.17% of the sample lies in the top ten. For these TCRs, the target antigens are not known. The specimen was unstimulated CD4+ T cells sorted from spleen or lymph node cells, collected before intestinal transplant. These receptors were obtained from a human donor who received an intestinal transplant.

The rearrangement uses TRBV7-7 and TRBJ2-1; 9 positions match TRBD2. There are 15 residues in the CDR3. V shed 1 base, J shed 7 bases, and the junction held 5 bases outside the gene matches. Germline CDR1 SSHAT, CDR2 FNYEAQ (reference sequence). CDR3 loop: CASSLGLADGNEQFF. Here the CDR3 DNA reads TGTGCCAGCAGCTTAGGACTAGCGGACGGGAATGAGCAGTTCTTC.

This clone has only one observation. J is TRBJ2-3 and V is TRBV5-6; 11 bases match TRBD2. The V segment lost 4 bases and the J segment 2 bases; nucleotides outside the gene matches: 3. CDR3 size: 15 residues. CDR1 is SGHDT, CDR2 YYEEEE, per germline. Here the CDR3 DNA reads TGTGCCAGCAGCCCGACTAGCGGGGCCACAGATACGCAGTATTTT. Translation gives CASSPTSGATDTQYF.

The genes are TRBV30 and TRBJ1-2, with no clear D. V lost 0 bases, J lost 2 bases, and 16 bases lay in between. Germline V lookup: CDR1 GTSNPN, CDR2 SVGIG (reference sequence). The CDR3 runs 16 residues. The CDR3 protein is CAWSVQFSRSNYGYTF. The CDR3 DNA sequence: TGTGCCTGGAGTGTACAATTTTCCAGGTCCAACTATGGCTACACCTTC.

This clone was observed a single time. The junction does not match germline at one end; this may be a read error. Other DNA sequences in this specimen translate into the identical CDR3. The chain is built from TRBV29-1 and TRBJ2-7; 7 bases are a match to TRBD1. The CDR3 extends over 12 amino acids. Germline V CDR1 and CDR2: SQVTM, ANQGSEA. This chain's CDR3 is CSVGDSDYEQYF. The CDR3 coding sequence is TGCAGCGTTGGGGACAGCGACTACGAACAGTACTTC.

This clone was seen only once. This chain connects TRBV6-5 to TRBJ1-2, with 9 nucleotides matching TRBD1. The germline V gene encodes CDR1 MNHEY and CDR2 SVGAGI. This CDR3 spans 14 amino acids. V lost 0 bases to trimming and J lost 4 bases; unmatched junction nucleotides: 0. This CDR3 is CASSYSDRGYGYTF. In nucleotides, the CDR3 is TGTGCCAGCAGTTACTCGGACAGGGGCTATGGCTACACCTTC.

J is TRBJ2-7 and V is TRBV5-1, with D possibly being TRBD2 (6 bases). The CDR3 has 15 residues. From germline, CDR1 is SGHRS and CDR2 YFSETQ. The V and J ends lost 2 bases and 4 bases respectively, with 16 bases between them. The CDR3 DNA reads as TGCGCCAGCAGCTTAGGGACGGGGGTCTTTTACGAGCAGTACTTC. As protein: CASSLGTGVFYEQYF.

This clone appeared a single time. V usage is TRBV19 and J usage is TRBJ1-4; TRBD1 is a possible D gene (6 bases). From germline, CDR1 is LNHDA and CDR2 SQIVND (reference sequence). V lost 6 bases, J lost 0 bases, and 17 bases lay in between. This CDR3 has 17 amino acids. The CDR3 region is CASRRITGSTTNEKLFF. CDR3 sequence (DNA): TGTGCCAGTAGGCGCATCACAGGGAGTACAACTAATGAAAAACTGTTTTTT.

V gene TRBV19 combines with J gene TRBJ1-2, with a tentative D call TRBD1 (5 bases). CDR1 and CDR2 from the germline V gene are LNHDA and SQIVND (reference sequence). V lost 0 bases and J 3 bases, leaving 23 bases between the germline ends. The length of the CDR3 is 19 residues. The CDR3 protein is CASSIDRWRARESDYGYTF. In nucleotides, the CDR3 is TGTGCCAGTAGTATAGATAGGTGGCGGGCCAGGGAGTCTGACTATGGCTACACCTTC.

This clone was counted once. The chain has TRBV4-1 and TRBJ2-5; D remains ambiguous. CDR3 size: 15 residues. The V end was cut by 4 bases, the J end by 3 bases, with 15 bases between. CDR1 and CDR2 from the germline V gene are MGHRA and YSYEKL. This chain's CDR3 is CASSRLPTNKETQYF. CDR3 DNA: TGCGCCAGCAGCCGCCTGCCGACAAATAAAGAGACCCAGTACTTC.

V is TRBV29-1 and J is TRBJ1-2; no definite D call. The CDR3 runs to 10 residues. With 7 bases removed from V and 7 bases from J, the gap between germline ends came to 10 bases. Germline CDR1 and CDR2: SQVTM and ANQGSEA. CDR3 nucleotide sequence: TGCAGCGCTGAGATGGGTGGCTACACCTTC. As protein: CSAEMGGYTF. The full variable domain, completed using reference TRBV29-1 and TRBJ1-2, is SAVISQKPSRDICQRGTSLTIQCQVDSQVTMMFWYRQQPGQSLTLIATANQGSEATYESGFVIDKFPISRPNLTFSTLTVSNMSPEDSSIYLCSAEMGGYTFGSGTRLTVV.

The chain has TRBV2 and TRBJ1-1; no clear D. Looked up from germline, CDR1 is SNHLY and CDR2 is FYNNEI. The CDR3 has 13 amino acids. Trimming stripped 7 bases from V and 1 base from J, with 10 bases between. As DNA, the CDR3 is TGTGCCAGCAACATGGCCGGGAACACTGAAGCTTTCTTT. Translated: CASNMAGNTEAFF.

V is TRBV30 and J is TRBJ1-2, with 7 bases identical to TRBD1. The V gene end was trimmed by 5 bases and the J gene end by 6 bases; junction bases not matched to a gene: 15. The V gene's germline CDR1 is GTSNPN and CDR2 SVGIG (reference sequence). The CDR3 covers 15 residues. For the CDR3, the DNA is TGTGCCTGGGGTAGACAGGGAAAAGTAGGGGATGGCTACACCTTC. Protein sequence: CAWGRQGKVGDGYTF.

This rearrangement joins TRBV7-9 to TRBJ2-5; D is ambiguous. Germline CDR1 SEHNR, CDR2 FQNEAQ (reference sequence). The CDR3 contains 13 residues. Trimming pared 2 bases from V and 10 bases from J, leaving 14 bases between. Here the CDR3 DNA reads TGTGCCAGCAGCTTAAACCGCGAAGGGCACCAGTACTTC. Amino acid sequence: CASSLNREGHQYF.

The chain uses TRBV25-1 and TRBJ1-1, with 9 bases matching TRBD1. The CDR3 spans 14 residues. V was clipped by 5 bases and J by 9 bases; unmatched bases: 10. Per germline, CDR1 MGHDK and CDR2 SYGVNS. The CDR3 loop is CASSPSGQGNKAFF. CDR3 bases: TGTGCCAGCAGTCCATCGGGACAGGGTAATAAAGCTTTCTTT.

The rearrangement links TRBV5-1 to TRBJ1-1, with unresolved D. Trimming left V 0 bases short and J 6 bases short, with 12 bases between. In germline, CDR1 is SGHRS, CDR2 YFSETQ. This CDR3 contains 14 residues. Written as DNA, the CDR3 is TGCGCCAGCAGCTTGGATTCAAGCACCGCTGAAGCTTTCTTT. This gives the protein CASSLDSSTAEAFF.

The CDR3 DNA is TGTGCCAGCAGTTACATTCGGGTTGACGCTGAAGCTTTCTTT. Amino acid sequence: CASSYIRVDAEAFF. This chain links TRBV6-5 with TRBJ1-1, with unresolved D. CDR3 size: 14 residues. V lost 2 bases to trimming and J lost 6 bases, with 13 bases between them. Per the germline V gene, CDR1 is MNHEY and CDR2 is SVGAGI.

Here the CDR3 DNA reads TGTGCCAGCAGCTTAGCCGGCAGGGTAGAGACCCAGTACTTC. It is translated as CASSLAGRVETQYF. The gene calls are TRBV7-9 and TRBJ2-5; D may be TRBD1 (5 bases). With 0 bases removed from V and 4 bases from J, the gap between germline ends came to 9 bases. CDR1 and CDR2 (germline): SEHNR, FQNEAQ (reference sequence). The CDR3 sequence is 14 residues long.

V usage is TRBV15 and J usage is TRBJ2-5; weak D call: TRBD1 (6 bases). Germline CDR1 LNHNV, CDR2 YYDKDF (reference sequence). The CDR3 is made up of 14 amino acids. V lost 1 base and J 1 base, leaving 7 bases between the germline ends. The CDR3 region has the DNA TGTGCCACCAGCAGAGTACAGGGCCAAGAGACCCAGTACTTC. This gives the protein CATSRVQGQETQYF. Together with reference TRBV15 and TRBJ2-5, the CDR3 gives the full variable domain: DAMVIQNPRYQVTQFGKPVTLSCSQTLNHNVMYWYQQKSSQAPKLLFHYYDKDFNNEADTPDNFQSRRPNTSFCFLDIRSPGLGDTAMYLCATSRVQGQETQYFGPGTRLLVL.

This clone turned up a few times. The CDR3 protein is CASSHSGGRETQYF. The CDR3, as DNA: TGTGCCAGCAGCCATAGCGGGGGAAGGGAGACCCAGTACTTC. J is TRBJ2-5 and V is TRBV14; 9 nucleotides match TRBD2. Germline V lookup: CDR1 SGHDN, CDR2 FVKESK. The CDR3 is 14 amino acids. Trimming at V came to 3 bases and at J to 5 bases, leaving 4 bases not matched to a gene.

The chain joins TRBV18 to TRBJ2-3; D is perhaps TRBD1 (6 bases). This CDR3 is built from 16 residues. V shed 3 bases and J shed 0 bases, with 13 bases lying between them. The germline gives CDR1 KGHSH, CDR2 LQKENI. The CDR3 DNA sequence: TGTGCCAGCTCACCGAGGACAGCCTCTAGCACAGATACGCAGTATTTT. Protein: CASSPRTASSTDTQYF.

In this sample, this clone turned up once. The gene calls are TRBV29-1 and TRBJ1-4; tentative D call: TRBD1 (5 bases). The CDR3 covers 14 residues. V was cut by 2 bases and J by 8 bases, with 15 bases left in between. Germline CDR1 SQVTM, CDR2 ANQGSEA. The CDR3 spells CSVELGRGGEKLFF. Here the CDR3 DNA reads TGCAGCGTTGAATTGGGGCGGGGAGGGGAAAAACTGTTTTTT.